The 29 T cell receptor beta chains below come from one sample, sequenced in a study of CD8+CD57+ T cells in acquired aplastic anemia. By flow cytometry, patients selected for sequencing had shown an expansion of CD8+CD57+ cells. According to the study, genomic DNA was the template for TCR beta VDJ and CDR3 profiling. TCRdb reprocessed the reads with MiXCR, giving one entry per CDR3 protein. The sample carries around 210,000 distinct CDR3 sequences, around three fifths recorded once. The specimen was sorted CD4+, CD8+, or CD8+CD57+ T cells (not recorded which) from PBMCs. These receptors all stem from a human donor with aplastic anemia.

This chain uses TRBV9 with TRBJ2-7, with TRBD1 matching 10 bases. The germline V gene has CDR1 SGDLS and CDR2 YYNGEE. The CDR3 sequence is 14 residues long. With V trimmed by 5 bases and J by 5 bases, 7 bases remained unmatched. CDR3 sequence: CASSPGTGVHEQYF. The DNA for the CDR3 is TGTGCCAGCAGTCCCGGGACAGGGGTCCACGAGCAGTACTTC.

The chain is built from TRBV6-1 and TRBJ2-2, with D uncertain. Between the trimmed V and J ends, which lost 8 bases and 1 base, there was a span of 8 bases. The V gene's germline CDR1 is MNHNS and CDR2 SASEGT. The CDR3 loop spans 13 amino acids. The CDR3 sequence is CASVSKNTGELFF. CDR3 DNA: TGTGCCAGCGTATCGAAGAACACCGGGGAGCTGTTTTTT.

The CDR3, as DNA: TGTGCCAGCAGCTCCGACCCTAGCGGGGGAGCACGGGGATGGTTGACAGATACGCAGTATTTT. Amino acids: CASSSDPSGGARGWLTDTQYF. The chain carries TRBV7-8 and TRBJ2-3; 10 bases are a match to TRBD2. The CDR3 spans 21 residues. Germline-derived CDR1 and CDR2 are SGHVS and FQNEAQ. V was clipped by 4 bases and J by 3 bases; unmatched bases: 22.

The chain employs TRBV6-6 and TRBJ2-1; 13 bases match TRBD2. The V and J ends lost 7 bases and 7 bases, in that order; junction bases with no gene match: 7. The germline CDR1 and CDR2 sequences are MNHNY and SVGAGI (reference sequence). The length of the CDR3 is 15 residues. The CDR3 loop reads CASNYGTSGENEQFF. The CDR3 DNA sequence: TGTGCCAGCAACTACGGGACTAGCGGGGAAAATGAGCAGTTCTTC.

J is TRBJ1-2 and V is TRBV11-2; D may be TRBD1 (5 bases). Germline V gene data show CDR1 as SGHAT and CDR2 as FQNNGV. This CDR3 is 14 amino acids long. The ends were cut back, 1 base at V and 3 bases at J, with 9 bases in the middle. CDR3 residues: CASSLAGWDYGYTF. As DNA, the CDR3 is TGTGCCAGCAGCTTAGCAGGGTGGGACTATGGCTACACCTTC.

The CDR3 nucleotides read TGCGCCAGCAGAAGGGAAGCTGAAGCTTTCTTT. This sequence encodes CASRREAEAFF. The chain employs TRBV10-2 and TRBJ1-1; D unclear. Per the germline V gene, CDR1 is WSHSY and CDR2 is SAAADI. The CDR3 spans 11 residues. V was trimmed by 6 bases and J by 6 bases, leaving 8 bases between them.

J is TRBJ2-2 and V is TRBV24-1, with a possible D match to TRBD1 (6 bases). This CDR3 has 14 amino acids. The germline gives CDR1 KGHDR, CDR2 SFDVKD. The ends were cut back, 10 bases at V and 0 bases at J, with 11 bases in the middle. The CDR3 region is CATASGANTGELFF. CDR3 nucleotide sequence: TGTGCCACTGCATCAGGGGCGAACACCGGGGAGCTGTTTTTT.

Only one count was recorded for this clonotype. The gene calls are TRBV5-1 and TRBJ2-7, with 7 bases lining up with TRBD1. Germline trimming cut 2 bases from V and 9 bases from J; bases unmatched to any gene: 14. Germline V gene sequence: CDR1 SGHRS, CDR2 YFSETQ. The CDR3 is made up of 15 amino acids. The CDR3 DNA reads TGCGCCAGCAGCTTTGACGTAGGGGGCGCCGATACGCAGTACTTC. Protein product: CASSFDVGGADTQYF.

This clonotype was detected a few times. This sequence joins TRBV2 and TRBJ2-7, with D hard to call. Between the trimmed V and J ends, which lost 3 bases and 4 bases, there was a span of 10 bases. In germline, CDR1 is SNHLY, CDR2 FYNNEI. This CDR3 is 13 amino acids long. The CDR3 nucleotides are TGTGCCAGCAGTGAGGTGACGCCGTACGAGCAGTACTTC. Amino acids: CASSEVTPYEQYF.

V usage is TRBV20-1 and J usage is TRBJ1-5; 8 bases are shared with TRBD1. The CDR3 length is 15 residues. The trim removed 1 base at V and 2 bases at J, leaving 4 bases unmatched. Germline V gene data show CDR1 as DFQATT and CDR2 as SNEGSKA (reference sequence). CDR3 residues: CSARGQGYGNQPQHF. The DNA of the CDR3 is TGCAGTGCTAGAGGACAGGGGTATGGCAATCAGCCCCAGCATTTT.

This chain connects TRBV25-1 to TRBJ1-1; no firm D call. With 4 bases removed from V and 2 bases from J, the gap between germline ends came to 11 bases. Germline CDR1 is MGHDK and CDR2 is SYGVNS. The CDR3 runs to 14 residues. CDR3 loop: CASSGVAINTEAFF. The CDR3 DNA reads TGTGCCAGCAGTGGCGTAGCTATTAACACTGAAGCTTTCTTT.

This sequence joins TRBV7-9 and TRBJ2-3; either TRBD1 or TRBD2 may supply D (5 bases each). Trimming cost V 1 base and J 0 bases, with 17 bases left between them. In germline, CDR1 is SEHNR, CDR2 FQNEAQ (reference sequence). There are 18 residues in the CDR3. CDR3 sequence reads: CASSLGGGREWSTDTQYF. The CDR3 coding sequence is TGTGCCAGCAGCTTAGGGGGCGGCAGGGAGTGGAGCACAGATACGCAGTATTTT.

The chain links TRBV20-1 to TRBJ2-3; no clear D gene. CDR3 length: 12 amino acids. Trimming shortened V by 6 bases and J by 8 bases, and 15 bases separated the two germline ends. Germline values: CDR1 DFQATT, CDR2 SNEGSKA (reference sequence). This CDR3 reads CSAPSRSGTQYF. The CDR3 nucleotides read TGCAGTGCCCCCTCACGTTCGGGTACGCAGTATTTT.

The chain combines TRBV9 with TRBJ1-1; D gene ambiguous. Germline CDR1 is SGDLS and CDR2 is YYNGEE. Between the trimmed V and J ends, which lost 1 base and 4 bases, there was a span of 11 bases. The CDR3 has 14 residues. The CDR3 nucleotides are TGTGCCAGCAGCGTAAAAGGCTTCGGCACTGAAGCTTTCTTT. It encodes CASSVKGFGTEAFF.

The rearrangement uses TRBV29-1 and TRBJ1-4, with TRBD1 matching over 8 bases. The ends lost 6 bases at V and 5 bases at J; junction bases unmatched: 5. Germline V gene sequence: CDR1 SQVTM, CDR2 ANQGSEA. This CDR3 spans 13 amino acids. The chain's CDR3 is CSVSDRENEKLFF. CDR3 nucleotides: TGCAGCGTATCGGACAGGGAGAATGAAAAACTGTTTTTT.

V and J are TRBV29-1 and TRBJ2-3; either TRBD1 or TRBD2 may fit D (5 bases each). V shed 7 bases and J shed 2 bases, with 7 bases lying between them. Germline V gene data show CDR1 as SQVTM and CDR2 as ANQGSEA. The CDR3 is 11 residues long. The CDR3 loop reads CSGGPTDTQYF. The DNA for the CDR3 is TGCAGCGGGGGACCCACAGATACGCAGTATTTT.

The chain has TRBV5-5 and TRBJ2-7; D is possibly TRBD1 (5 bases). Germline loops: CDR1 SGHKS, CDR2 YYEKEE (reference sequence). This CDR3 is 14 amino acids long. Between the trimmed V and J ends, which lost 4 bases and 3 bases, there was a span of 14 bases. The CDR3 loop is CASSPGHTSYEQYF. CDR3 DNA: TGTGCCAGCAGCCCAGGACATACGAGCTACGAGCAGTACTTC.

The chain combines TRBV5-1 with TRBJ2-3; possibly TRBD2 for D (6 bases). CDR3 length equals 15 residues. Trimming left V 0 bases short and J 10 bases short, with 18 bases between. CDR1 SGHRS and CDR2 YFSETQ come from the germline V gene. Here the CDR3 DNA reads TGCGCCAGCAGCTTGGGGGCGGCTAGCGCCATTGCGCAGTATTTT. It is translated as CASSLGAASAIAQYF.

Only a few counts were recorded for this clonotype. The chain is built from TRBV12-3 or TRBV12-4 and TRBJ1-3; D not certain. The CDR3 is 15 amino acids. Trimming stripped 3 bases from V and 2 bases from J, with 11 bases between. The CDR3 loop reads CASSFGSGTGNTIYF. As DNA, the CDR3 is TGTGCCAGCAGTTTTGGTTCCGGTACTGGAAACACCATATATTTT.

This clonotype appeared once. The genes are TRBV2 and TRBJ2-2; D not certain. The CDR3 has 16 amino acids. V was trimmed by 7 bases and J by 3 bases, leaving 18 bases between them. Per germline, CDR1 SNHLY and CDR2 FYNNEI. This CDR3 reads CASTRTAAADTGELFF. CDR3 sequence (DNA): TGTGCCAGCACCCGAACAGCAGCCGCTGACACCGGGGAGCTGTTTTTT.

The rearrangement uses TRBV2 and TRBJ2-1; D is ambiguous. The germline V gene encodes CDR1 SNHLY and CDR2 FYNNEI. Trimming removed 7 bases at V and 8 bases at J, with 12 bases between. This CDR3 spans 12 amino acids. CDR3 coding DNA: TGTGCCAGCAAGGTCAGGATCTATGAGCAGTTCTTC. Protein product: CASKVRIYEQFF.

This rearrangement joins TRBV25-1 to TRBJ2-3; D may correspond to TRBD1 or TRBD2 (6 bases each). Trimming removed 8 bases at V and 1 base at J, with 16 bases between. Germline values: CDR1 MGHDK, CDR2 SYGVNS. This CDR3 spans 15 amino acids. CDR3 nucleotides: TGTGCCAGCCGGTCCCGGGGGCGGGGCACAGATACGCAGTATTTT. Its translation: CASRSRGRGTDTQYF.

The V and J genes are TRBV2 and TRBJ1-1; no firm D call. The CDR3 contains 14 residues. Between the trimmed V and J ends, which lost 4 bases and 4 bases, there was a span of 13 bases. The germline V gene encodes CDR1 SNHLY and CDR2 FYNNEI. The CDR3 DNA reads TGTGCCAGCAGTGTCCACGGAGGGAGCACTGAAGCTTTCTTT. It translates to CASSVHGGSTEAFF.

This chain links TRBV7-9 with TRBJ2-1; D not certain. V was cut by 5 bases and J by 8 bases, with 19 bases left in between. The germline CDR1 and CDR2 sequences are SEHNR and FQNEAQ (reference sequence). The CDR3 loop spans 15 amino acids. CDR3 DNA: TGTGCCAGCAGCGGAGTCCCCCGCCCCATATATGAGCAGTTCTTC. Amino acids: CASSGVPRPIYEQFF.

The V call is TRBV4-2, the J call TRBJ1-1, with a possible D match to TRBD1 (5 bases). This CDR3 spans 12 amino acids. The V gene's germline CDR1 is LGHNA and CDR2 YNFKEQ. V was shortened by 3 bases and J by 11 bases, with 13 bases between the two germline ends. The CDR3 loop is CASSHSGPWAFF. Written as DNA, the CDR3 is TGTGCCAGCAGCCACTCGGGACCGTGGGCTTTCTTT.

For this clonotype: The conserved final phenylalanine or tryptophan is absent from the CDR3, which likely points to a read error. The chain couples TRBV7-3 to TRBJ1-1, with a weak D call TRBD1 (5 bases). Trimming removed 2 bases from V and 0 bases from J, with 7 bases in between. CDR1 SGHTA and CDR2 FQGTGA come from the germline V gene. The CDR3 length is 14 residues. The CDR3 sequence: CASSLQGLNTEAFS. The CDR3 DNA reads TGTGCCAGCAGCTTACAGGGATTGAACACTGAAGCTTTCTCT.

The gene calls are TRBV4-1 and TRBJ1-6, with D perhaps TRBD1 (5 bases). Germline V gene lookup returns CDR1 MGHRA and CDR2 YSYEKL. The CDR3 contains 17 residues. The V end lost 3 bases, the J end lost 7 bases, and 19 bases lay between the germline ends. The CDR3 sequence: CASSQTIPGQRNSPLHF. The DNA for the CDR3 is TGCGCCAGCAGCCAGACGATCCCAGGGCAGAGAAATTCACCCCTCCACTTT.

The chain combines TRBV30 with TRBJ2-7; a possible D gene is TRBD2 (7 bases). From germline, CDR1 is GTSNPN and CDR2 SVGIG (reference sequence). The CDR3 is made up of 14 amino acids. Trimming pared 0 bases from V and 5 bases from J, leaving 14 bases between. The CDR3 nucleotides are TGTGCCTGGAGTGTGGGGGGGCAAGGGGACGAGCAGTACTTC. Translated, it gives CAWSVGGQGDEQYF.

The chain recombines TRBV15 with TRBJ2-1, with 9 bases identical to TRBD2. V was pared by 5 bases and J by 5 bases, with 19 bases of the junction left unmatched. The CDR3 loop spans 19 amino acids. The germline gives CDR1 LNHNV, CDR2 YYDKDF (reference sequence). The CDR3: CATSSGLNGAGGLDNEQFF. In nucleotides, the CDR3 is TGTGCCACCAGCTCCGGTTTGAATGGTGCGGGGGGGCTAGACAATGAGCAGTTCTTC.